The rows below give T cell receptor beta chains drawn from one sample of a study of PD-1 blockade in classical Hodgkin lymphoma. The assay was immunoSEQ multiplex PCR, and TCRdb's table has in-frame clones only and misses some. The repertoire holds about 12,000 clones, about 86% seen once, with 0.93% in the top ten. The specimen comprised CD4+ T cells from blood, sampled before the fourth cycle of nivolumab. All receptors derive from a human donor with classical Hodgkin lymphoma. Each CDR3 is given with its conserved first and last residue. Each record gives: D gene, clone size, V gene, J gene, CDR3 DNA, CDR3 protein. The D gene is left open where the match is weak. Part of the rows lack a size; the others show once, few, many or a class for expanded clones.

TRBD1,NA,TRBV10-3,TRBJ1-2,TGTGCCATCAGGGGGACAGGGAACTATGGCTACACCTTC,CAIRGTGNYGYTF
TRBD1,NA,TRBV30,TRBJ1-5,TGTGCCTGGAGTGGCGGGACAGGAGGAAGCAATCAGCCCCAGCATTTT,CAWSGGTGGSNQPQHF
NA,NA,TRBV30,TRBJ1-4,TGTGCCTGGAGTGTTCTGTCAGGCGGCGAAAAACTGTTTTTT,CAWSVLSGGEKLFF
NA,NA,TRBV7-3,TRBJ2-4,TGTGCCAGCAGCTTACAGGGGTATGGCATTCAGTACTTC,CASSLQGYGIQYF
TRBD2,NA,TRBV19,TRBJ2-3,TGTGCCAGTAGTATAGGTCCTAGCGGGAGGCACAGCACAGATACGCAGTATTTT,CASSIGPSGRHSTDTQYF
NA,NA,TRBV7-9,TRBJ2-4,TGTGCCAGCAGCGACTCGGGGATAGCCAAAAACATTCAGTACTTC,CASSDSGIAKNIQYF
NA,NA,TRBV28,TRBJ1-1,TGTGCCAGCAGTTCGAGTTGGGGCCGGTGGTCTGAAGCTTTCTTT,CASSSSWGRWSEAFF
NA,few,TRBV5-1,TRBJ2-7,TGCGCCAGCAGCTTCTACGGGGCCTCTCCCGAGCAGTACTTC,CASSFYGASPEQYF
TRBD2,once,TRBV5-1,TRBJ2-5,TGCGCCAGCAGCTCTGGGACTAGCGGGAGCCAAGAGACCCAGTACTTC,CASSSGTSGSQETQYF
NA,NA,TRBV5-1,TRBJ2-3,TGCGCCAGCAGCTTGGTCGGTAGCGGCCCAGATACGCAGTATTTT,CASSLVGSGPDTQYF
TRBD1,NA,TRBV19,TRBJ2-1,TGTGCCAGTAGTATTGACAGGGTTCGCTCCTACAATGAGCAGTTCTTC,CASSIDRVRSYNEQFF
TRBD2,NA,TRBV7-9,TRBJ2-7,TGTGCCAGCAGCCCCCGTATAGCGGGAGTTGGCGAGCAGTACTTC,CASSPRIAGVGEQYF
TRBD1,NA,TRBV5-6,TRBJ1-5,TGTGCCAGCAGCCCCCAGGGACAGGGCAGCAATCAGCCCCAGCATTTT,CASSPQGQGSNQPQHF
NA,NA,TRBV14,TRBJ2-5,TGTGCCAGCAGCCAAGAAAGCTGGTGGGTCGAAGAGACCCAGTACTTC,CASSQESWWVEETQYF
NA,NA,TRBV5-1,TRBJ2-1,TGCGCCAGCAGCTCTCTTCTCGGACGGAGCTCCTACAATGAGCAGTTCTTC,CASSSLLGRSSYNEQFF
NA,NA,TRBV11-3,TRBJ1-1,TGTGCCAGCAGCCCCGGTTTGCACACTGAAGCTTTCTTT,CASSPGLHTEAFF
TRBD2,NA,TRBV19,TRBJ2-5,TGTGCCAGTAGTATTGGGGGGGGTTCAGAGACCCAGTACTTC,CASSIGGGSETQYF
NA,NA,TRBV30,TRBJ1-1,TGTGCCTGGGACCCGGGACAGAACACTGAAGCTTTCTTT,CAWDPGQNTEAFF
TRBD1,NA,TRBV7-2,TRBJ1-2,TGTGCCAGCAGCTGGGACGTTGGGACAGCTTATGGCTACACCTTC,CASSWDVGTAYGYTF
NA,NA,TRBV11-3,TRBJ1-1,TGTGCCAGCAGCCATCAGGATGGTGAAGCTTTCTTT,CASSHQDGEAFF
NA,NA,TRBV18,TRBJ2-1,TGTGCCAGCTCACCACCAATTCGACTAGGCTCCTACAATGAGCAGTTCTTC,CASSPPIRLGSYNEQFF
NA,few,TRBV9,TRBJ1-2,TGTGCCAGCGCAGCGGGGAACCGGGCATATGGCTACACCTTC,CASAAGNRAYGYTF
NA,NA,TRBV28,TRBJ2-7,TGTGCCAGCAGTTTAGGTAGTTCTTCCTACGAGCAGTACTTC,CASSLGSSSYEQYF
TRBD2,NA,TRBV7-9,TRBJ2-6,TGTGCCGGGGGAGGGTCTGGGGCCAACGTCCTGACTTTC,CAGGGSGANVLTF
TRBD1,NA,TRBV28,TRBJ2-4,TGTGCCAGCATCCCTCGTGGGACAGCCTTAGCCAAAAACATTCAGTACTTC,CASIPRGTALAKNIQYF
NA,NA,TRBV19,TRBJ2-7,TGTGCCAGTAGTATTGCGGACCAAATGGTCTACGAGCAGTACTTC,CASSIADQMVYEQYF
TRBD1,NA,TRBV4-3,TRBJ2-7,TGCGCCAGCTCCCGGGACAGGGACTACGAGCAGTACTTC,CASSRDRDYEQYF
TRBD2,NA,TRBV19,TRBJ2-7,TGTGCCAGTAGTATATTACGAGCAGCGGGGGATTCCGAGCAGTACTTC,CASSILRAAGDSEQYF
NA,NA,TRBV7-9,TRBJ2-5,TGTGCCAGCAGCTTTGGCGCGAGCGGGCCTCTGGGGACCCAGTACTTC,CASSFGASGPLGTQYF
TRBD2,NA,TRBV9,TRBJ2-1,TGTGCCAGCAGCCCCTTTTTAGCGGGCTCCTACAATGAGCAGTTCTTC,CASSPFLAGSYNEQFF
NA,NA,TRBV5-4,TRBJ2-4,TGTGCCAGCAGCTTGGGAGGGTGGAAGGACACTCAGTACTTC,CASSLGGWKDTQYF
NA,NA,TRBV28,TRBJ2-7,TGTGCCAGCAGAAGAGGGCTTGCCTACGAGCAGTACTTC,CASRRGLAYEQYF
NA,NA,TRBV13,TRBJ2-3,TGTGCCAGCAACGCCCCCACAGATACGCAGTATTTT,CASNAPTDTQYF
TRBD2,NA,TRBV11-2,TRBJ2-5,TGTGCCAGCAGCGAGGTCGGGGGAGGGGAGTTGTGGACCCAGTACTTC,CASSEVGGGELWTQYF
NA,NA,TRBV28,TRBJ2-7,TGTGCCAGCACCTCTACCCCTGCTAGCAGCTACGAGCAGTACTTC,CASTSTPASSYEQYF
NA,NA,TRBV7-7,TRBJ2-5,TGTGCCAGCAGCTTAGGTTCTAAAGGGGAGACCCAGTACTTC,CASSLGSKGETQYF
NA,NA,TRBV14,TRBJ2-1,TGTGCCAGCAGCCAAGCTCTGGGGTTGTATGAGCAGTTCTTC,CASSQALGLYEQFF
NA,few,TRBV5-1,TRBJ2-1,TGCGCCAGCAGCTTGACCCACGGTGAGCAGTTCTTC,CASSLTHGEQFF
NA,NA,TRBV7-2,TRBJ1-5,TGTGCCAGCAGCTCCGCGGACAGCAGCAATCAGCCCCAGCATTTT,CASSSADSSNQPQHF
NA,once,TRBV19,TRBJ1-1,TGTGCCAGTAGTATAACGGCCAAACGGATGAACACTGAAGCTTTCTTT,CASSITAKRMNTEAFF
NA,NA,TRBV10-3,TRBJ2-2,TGTGCCATCAGTGACACGACCCCGAACACCGGGGAGCTGTTTTTT,CAISDTTPNTGELFF
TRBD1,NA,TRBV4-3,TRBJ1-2,TGCGCCAGCAGCCAACAGGGGGCGGCTAACTATGGCTACACCTTC,CASSQQGAANYGYTF